Below are 17 T cell receptor beta chains sequenced from a single sample in a study of T cell responses to AZD1222 COVID-19 vaccine. Profiled with immunoSEQ multiplex PCR; TCRdb holds only in-frame clones, not every one. The sample comprises 96,000 or so clones, roughly 90% of which are singletons, and roughly 24% rests with the top ten. The source was peripheral blood, collected on day 0 of AZD1222 vaccination. The receptor set was obtained from an adult in good health.

The rearrangement joins TRBV19 to TRBJ1-4; possible D gene TRBD1, 5 bases. The CDR3 has 16 amino acids. The V end was cut by 2 bases, the J end by 5 bases, with 15 bases between. The V gene's germline CDR1 is LNHDA and CDR2 SQIVND (reference sequence). The CDR3 region has the DNA TGTGCCAGTAGTATAATTACCGGGACGGAGAATGAAAAACTGTTTTTT. It yields the protein CASSIITGTENEKLFF.

The V and J genes are TRBV18 and TRBJ2-7; D unclear. This CDR3 is built from 11 residues. V lost 4 bases, J lost 5 bases, and 6 bases lay in between. Germline V lookup: CDR1 KGHSH, CDR2 LQKENI. The CDR3 nucleotides are TGTGCCAGCTCACAGTCCCACGAGCAGTACTTC. Its protein is CASSQSHEQYF.

The chain employs TRBV4-2 and TRBJ2-2; D uncertain. Germline assignment: CDR1 LGHNA and CDR2 YNFKEQ. The ends were cut back, 5 bases at V and 3 bases at J, with 10 bases in the middle. The CDR3 is 14 residues long. The CDR3 loop is CASSNRPDTGELFF. CDR3 nucleotides: TGTGCCAGCAGCAATCGGCCGGACACCGGGGAGCTGTTTTTT.

This chain connects TRBV5-1 to TRBJ1-3; TRBD1 matches 8 bases. Germline trimming cut 7 bases from V and 4 bases from J; bases unmatched to any gene: 16. Per the germline V gene, CDR1 is SGHRS and CDR2 is YFSETQ. This CDR3 is 17 amino acids long. CDR3 amino acids: CASAGDPQGAAGNTIYF. Written as DNA, the CDR3 is TGCGCCAGCGCAGGGGACCCCCAGGGGGCAGCGGGAAACACCATATATTTT.

The chain employs TRBV5-8 and TRBJ2-6; D is possibly TRBD1 (5 bases). V was trimmed by 5 bases and J by 0 bases, leaving 9 bases between them. Germline CDR1 and CDR2: SGHTS and YDEGEE. The CDR3 length is 15 residues. The CDR3 here is CASRNQGSGANVLTF. The CDR3 nucleotides are TGTGCCAGCAGAAATCAGGGCTCTGGGGCCAACGTCCTGACTTTC.

The CDR3 is CASSFPRGWTEAFF. As DNA, the CDR3 is TGTGCCAGCAGTTTTCCCAGGGGATGGACTGAAGCTTTCTTT. This chain uses TRBV28 with TRBJ1-1, with a tentative D call TRBD1 (6 bases). Trimming removed 3 bases from V and 5 bases from J, with 13 bases in between. CDR3 size: 14 residues. Germline CDR1 MDHEN, CDR2 SYDVKM.

The chain uses TRBV6-6 and TRBJ1-1, with D tentatively TRBD1 (6 bases). V dropped 3 bases and J dropped 5 bases, with 13 bases sitting between them. Germline V gene data show CDR1 as MNHNY and CDR2 as SVGAGI (reference sequence). This CDR3 contains 14 residues. The CDR3 loop is CASSYQGLGTEAFF. The CDR3, as DNA: TGTGCCAGCAGTTATCAGGGGCTGGGGACTGAAGCTTTCTTT.

This rearrangement joins TRBV7-3 to TRBJ1-2; the D gene is possibly TRBD1 (6 bases). CDR1 SGHTA and CDR2 FQGTGA come from the germline V gene. Deletions cut 10 bases from V and 8 bases from J, with 17 bases between. The CDR3 consists of 12 residues. In DNA form, the CDR3 reads TGTGCCACCAAGACACAGGGTAGCGGCTACACCTTC. This encodes CATKTQGSGYTF.

The chain has TRBV5-5 and TRBJ2-7; D ambiguous. The V end lost 0 bases, the J end lost 4 bases, and 14 bases lay between the germline ends. CDR3 length equals 15 residues. Germline V gene sequence: CDR1 SGHKS, CDR2 YYEKEE (reference sequence). The DNA for the CDR3 is TGTGCCAGCAGCTTGGTATCGGACGGCCGGTACGAGCAGTACTTC. It codes for CASSLVSDGRYEQYF.

V is TRBV19 and J is TRBJ2-5, with D hard to call. This CDR3 comprises 13 residues. V dropped 3 bases and J dropped 5 bases, with 10 bases sitting between them. CDR1 LNHDA and CDR2 SQIVND come from the germline V gene (reference sequence). The CDR3 sequence is CASSIQSWETQYF. In DNA form, the CDR3 reads TGTGCCAGTAGTATTCAATCCTGGGAGACCCAGTACTTC.

This clone has just one count. Other DNA sequences in this specimen translate into the identical CDR3. The chain combines TRBV28 with TRBJ2-7, with D possibly being TRBD1 (6 bases). Germline values: CDR1 MDHEN, CDR2 SYDVKM. V was clipped by 5 bases and J by 2 bases, with 10 bases between them. The CDR3 contains 13 residues. In nucleotides, the CDR3 is TGTGCCAGCAGTCCCGGACAGACCTACGAGCAGTACTTC. Residues: CASSPGQTYEQYF.

The chain is built from TRBV28 and TRBJ2-2; D is possibly TRBD1 (6 bases). The CDR3 has 14 residues. V dropped 8 bases and J dropped 8 bases, with 18 bases sitting between them. Germline V gene sequence: CDR1 MDHEN, CDR2 SYDVKM. CDR3 sequence: CASSPGQTKGELFF. The CDR3 DNA follows: TGTGCCAGCTCCCCGGGACAAACTAAGGGGGAGCTGTTTTTT.

V and J are TRBV19 and TRBJ2-7; the D call may be TRBD1 or TRBD2 (5 bases each). The CDR3 length is 15 residues. Trimming pared 6 bases from V and 0 bases from J, leaving 15 bases between. Germline assignment: CDR1 LNHDA and CDR2 SQIVND (reference sequence). CDR3 coding DNA: TGTGCCAGTAGCAGCAGGGCGGGTTCCTCCTACGAGCAGTACTTC. It yields the protein CASSSRAGSSYEQYF.

V and J are TRBV5-1 and TRBJ2-7; D is uncertain. The V gene lost 4 bases and the J gene lost 6 bases, with 14 bases spanning the gap. Germline V CDR1 and CDR2: SGHRS, YFSETQ. The CDR3 spans 13 residues. The DNA of the CDR3 is TGCGCCAGCAGCCTGGCCCAGCAGCGCGAGCAGTACTTC. Protein sequence: CASSLAQQREQYF.

This chain uses TRBV5-4 with TRBJ1-1; the D is unclear. The CDR3 consists of 14 residues. Trimming cost V 4 bases and J 4 bases, with 14 bases left between them. The germline V gene has CDR1 SGHNT and CDR2 YYREEE (reference sequence). CDR3 sequence (DNA): TGTGCCAGCAGCGCGGCCCAGATCGGCACTGAAGCTTTCTTT. This translates into CASSAAQIGTEAFF.

This chain links TRBV5-8 with TRBJ1-2; 8 bases line up with TRBD1. Trimming at V came to 4 bases and at J to 8 bases, leaving 13 bases not matched to a gene. CDR1 is SGHTS, CDR2 YDEGEE, per germline. The CDR3 spans 15 residues. This chain's CDR3 is CASSPTPDRGSGYTF. The CDR3 nucleotides read TGTGCCAGCAGCCCGACCCCCGACAGGGGAAGCGGCTACACCTTC.

V usage is TRBV7-9 and J usage is TRBJ2-7; D is possibly TRBD1 (5 bases). This CDR3 has 12 residues. The germline V gene has CDR1 SEHNR and CDR2 FQNEAQ (reference sequence). Trimming left V 4 bases short and J 3 bases short, with 7 bases between. The chain's CDR3 is CASSSQGYEQYF. As DNA, the CDR3 is TGTGCCAGCAGCTCGCAGGGCTACGAGCAGTACTTC.